This is a list of T cell receptor beta chains from one sample in a study of T cell responses to AZD1222 COVID-19 vaccine. Sequenced by immunoSEQ multiplex PCR; TCRdb stores in-frame clones only, minus some. The repertoire holds around 160,000 clones, with roughly 94% as singletons. The sample consisted of peripheral blood, taken 28 days after the second AZD1222 dose. The receptors stem from an adult who received the AZD1222 COVID-19 vaccine. The CDR3 runs from the conserved cysteine through the conserved F or W. D genes are given only for firm matches. Some rows have no size entry. The others give once, few or many, or a class for an expanded clone.

clone_size j_call v_call d_call cdr3_nt cdr3_aa
. TRBJ1-1 TRBV10-1 TRBD1 TGCGCCAGCAGTGAGTTTATCGACAGGGACCGGTACACTGAAGCTTTCTTT CASSEFIDRDRYTEAFF
. TRBJ2-3 TRBV2 . TGTGCCAGCAGTGAAGCGCCGGCAAGCACAGATACGCAGTATTTT CASSEAPASTDTQYF
once TRBJ1-4 TRBV6-5 . TGTGCCAGCAGTCCCCGAATTAATGAAAAACTGTTTTTT CASSPRINEKLFF
. TRBJ1-4 TRBV6-5 . TGTGCCAGCAGTAGCGGGGCGACTAATGAAAAACTGTTTTTT CASSSGATNEKLFF
once TRBJ2-2 TRBV5-1 TRBD2 TGCGCCAGCAAGCAGCGGGAGGGAGACACCGGGGAGCTGTTTTTT CASKQREGDTGELFF
. TRBJ1-2 TRBV18 . TGTGCCAGCTCACCAGAATGGGGGGAAAACTATGGCTACACCTTC CASSPEWGENYGYTF
. TRBJ2-1 TRBV4-1 . TGCGCCAGCAGCCCAGGTAGAGAAGGGACTGAGCAGTTCTTC CASSPGREGTEQFF
. TRBJ2-5 TRBV5-4 TRBD2 TGTGCCAGCAGCTTCTCCGGGACTAGCGGAATCCAGTACTTC CASSFSGTSGIQYF
. TRBJ2-1 TRBV7-8 TRBD1 TGTGCCAGCAGCTTTACAGGGGATAGTGAGCAGTTCTTC CASSFTGDSEQFF
. TRBJ1-4 TRBV19 . TGTGCCAGTAGCCCTACAGGGATGTATGAAAAACTGTTTTTT CASSPTGMYEKLFF
. TRBJ2-2 TRBV28 . TGTGCCAGCAGTTTAAATACCGGGGAGCTGTTTTTT CASSLNTGELFF
. TRBJ1-2 TRBV6-5 . TGTGCCGGAAGGGCTTCCCTAGACGCCTACACCTTC CAGRASLDAYTF
. TRBJ1-2 TRBV19 TRBD1 TGTGCCAGCGGGGACAGAGACACAGGTGGCTACACCTTC CASGDRDTGGYTF
. TRBJ2-1 TRBV5-4 TRBD1 TGTGCCAGCAGCTCCGCAGGGACAGGGGATAGGGATGAGCAGTTCTTC CASSSAGTGDRDEQFF
. TRBJ2-1 TRBV19 . TGTGCCAGTAGTATAGCACTGAGCTCCTACAATGAGCAGTTCTTC CASSIALSSYNEQFF
. TRBJ2-3 TRBV30 TRBD2 TGTGCCTGGGAAGGACTAGCGGGGACGCAGTATTTT CAWEGLAGTQYF
. TRBJ2-3 TRBV11-3 . TGTGCCAGCAGCAACGGAGATACGCAGTATTTT CASSNGDTQYF
. TRBJ2-1 TRBV7-2 TRBD2 TGTGCCAGCAGAATGACTAGCGGGAGGAATGAGCAGTTCTTC CASRMTSGRNEQFF
. TRBJ1-6 TRBV21-1 . TGTGCCAGCAGCAAATATTTGGACAGCGCTTTACCCCTCCACTTT CASSKYLDSALPLHF
. TRBJ1-2 TRBV5-1 . TGCGCCAGCAGCTTGGACATCCGTCGAGGAGGCTACACCTTC CASSLDIRRGGYTF
. TRBJ2-2 TRBV6-1 TRBD2 TGTGCCAGCAGGGAAGCGGGAGTAAACACCGGGGAGCTGTTTTTT CASREAGVNTGELFF
once TRBJ1-3 TRBV7-9 TRBD1 TGTGCCAGCAGCTTAGTCGCAGGGGGCTTTTCTGGAAACACCATATATTTT CASSLVAGGFSGNTIYF
. TRBJ1-4 TRBV5-1 . TGCGCCAGACCAAAACCTGGGACTAATGAAAAACTGTTTTTT CARPKPGTNEKLFF
. TRBJ2-1 TRBV10-2 . TGCGCCAGCAGTCTCCCCCCACCGGGACATGAGCAGTTCTTC CASSLPPPGHEQFF
. TRBJ2-7 TRBV5-1 TRBD2 TGCGCCAGCAGCTTGGGACTAGCATCCCCCTACGAGCAGTACTTC CASSLGLASPYEQYF
few TRBJ1-1 TRBV5-6 . TGTGCCAGCAGCGTGGACGGTTTGAACACTGAAGCTTTCTTT CASSVDGLNTEAFF
. TRBJ1-2 TRBV5-8 . TGTGCCAGCAGCTTGATTTACTCAGGCTACACCTTC CASSLIYSGYTF
. TRBJ1-2 TRBV5-1 TRBD1 TGCGCCAGCAGCTTAATCCCCACGGGACAGGGTAACTATGGCTACACCTTC CASSLIPTGQGNYGYTF
. TRBJ1-2 TRBV3-1/TRBV3-2 . TGTGCCAGCAGCGGAGTCCTAATTACATCGTGGGCTCGCGGGAGTGGTGTGGATGGCTACACCTTC CASSGVLITSWARGSGVDGYTF
. TRBJ1-4 TRBV5-5 TRBD1 TGTGCCAGCAGCTACGAAGGGGGCTCCGCTGAAAAACTGTTTTTT CASSYEGGSAEKLFF
once TRBJ1-3 TRBV4-2 . TGTGCCAGCAGCCAACCGAAAGGGGCTCCGGGAAACACCATATATTTT CASSQPKGAPGNTIYF
. TRBJ2-1 TRBV29-1 . TGCAGCGTTAACGGGATTAGCTCCTACAATGAGCAGTTCTTC CSVNGISSYNEQFF
. TRBJ2-7 TRBV19 TRBD1 TGTGCCAGTTCGTCCCGGACAGGGACCTACGAGCAGTACTTC CASSSRTGTYEQYF
. TRBJ2-1 TRBV23-1 . TGCGCCAGCAGTCAATCGGACCCCGGGGGCAATGAGCAGTTCTTC CASSQSDPGGNEQFF
. TRBJ2-7 TRBV11-3 TRBD2 TGTGCCAGCAGCGAGGCTAGCGGGCCTTACGAGCAGTACTTC CASSEASGPYEQYF
. TRBJ1-2 TRBV6-1 . TGTGCCAGCAGTGAAGAGGGTAGGGTAAACTATGGCTACACCTTC CASSEEGRVNYGYTF
. TRBJ2-7 TRBV6-1 . TGTGCCAGCAGTGAAGCTGGGGAAACCTACGAGCAGTACTTC CASSEAGETYEQYF
. TRBJ2-7 TRBV29-1 . TGCAGCGTTGAAGGGGCGACGGGGGAGTTGGGGCCATACGAGCAGTACTTC CSVEGATGELGPYEQYF
. TRBJ1-5 TRBV20-1 TRBD1 TGCAGTGCTAGTGACAGGGGCTGGGGCAATCAGCCCCAGCATTTT CSASDRGWGNQPQHF
. TRBJ2-1 TRBV7-9 TRBD2 TGTGCCAGCAGCTCCGGCGGGAGGGCCCTATTGTCCAATGAGCAGTTCTTC CASSSGGRALLSNEQFF
. TRBJ1-1 TRBV6-5 . TGTGCCAGCAGTTTTTCAGGGGTGACTGAAGCTTTCTTT CASSFSGVTEAFF
. TRBJ1-1 TRBV10-3 . TGTGCCATCAGTGAGCATGGACCCCTGAACACTGAAGCTTTCTTT CAISEHGPLNTEAFF
. TRBJ1-1 TRBV9 . TGTGCCAGCAGCGTAGAGATGAACACTGAAGCTTTCTTT CASSVEMNTEAFF
. TRBJ1-1 TRBV2 TRBD1 TGTGCCAGCAGTGAAGCGCGGGACAGGGACACTGAAGCTTTCTTT CASSEARDRDTEAFF